The 21 T cell receptor beta chains below all came from one sample that was sequenced in a study of PD-1 blockade in classical Hodgkin lymphoma. Generated by immunoSEQ multiplex PCR, the TCRdb table keeps only in-frame clones and is missing some. Here the sample spans approximately 49,000 clones, 70% to 80% being singletons. Described time point: cycle 4 day 1 (C4D1), after less than seven weeks of nivolumab. Every patient was affected by relapse after autologous stem cell transplantation, while exposure to brentuximab vedotin was not uniform. This sample comprised peripheral blood mononuclear cells (PBMCs), obtained before the fourth cycle of nivolumab. These receptors were obtained from a human donor with classical Hodgkin lymphoma.

This rearrangement joins TRBV19 to TRBJ1-6; D possibly corresponds to TRBD1 (5 bases). The CDR3 runs to 13 residues. V was cut by 4 bases and J by 6 bases, with 7 bases left in between. Germline assignment: CDR1 LNHDA and CDR2 SQIVND (reference sequence). CDR3 sequence reads: CASSRQGNSPLHF. CDR3 DNA: TGTGCCAGTAGTAGGCAGGGTAATTCACCCCTCCACTTT.

This clone was counted between two and nine times. The V and J genes are TRBV4-2 and TRBJ1-1, with 7 positions matching TRBD1. V trimming: 3 bases; J trimming: 12 bases; junction bases outside the gene matches: 7. Germline loops: CDR1 LGHNA, CDR2 YNFKEQ. The CDR3 runs 12 residues. CDR3 DNA: TGTGCCAGCAGCCATGACAGGGAAATAACTTTCTTT. As protein: CASSHDREITFF.

The chain links TRBV5-4 to TRBJ2-5, with 8 bases lining up with TRBD2. Germline lookup yields CDR1 SGHNT and CDR2 YYREEE (reference sequence). Trimming at V came to 2 bases and at J to 4 bases, leaving 4 bases not matched to a gene. The CDR3 has 14 residues. The CDR3 here is CASSLAGVGETQYF. The CDR3 DNA reads TGTGCCAGCAGCTTAGCGGGGGTAGGAGAGACCCAGTACTTC.

The chain is built from TRBV7-6 and TRBJ1-3; D may be TRBD1 (6 bases). Germline values: CDR1 SGHVS, CDR2 FNYEAQ. CDR3 size: 19 residues. With 2 bases removed from V and 0 bases from J, the gap between germline ends came to 20 bases. Written as DNA, the CDR3 is TGTGCCAGCAGCTTATTCGGGGGCCCCCGAGGCCACTCTGGAAACACCATATATTTT. It translates to CASSLFGGPRGHSGNTIYF.

This clone was detected only once. At one end the junction does not follow the germline gene, possibly because of a read error. The chain uses TRBV25-1 and TRBJ1-3, with D tentatively TRBD1 (5 bases). The CDR3 totals 16 residues. The V gene's germline CDR1 is MGHDK and CDR2 SYGVNS. The CDR3 nucleotides are TGTGCCAGCAGTGAATATGGGGGGGTCTCTGGAAGCACCATATATTTT. Translation: CASSEYGGVSGSTIYF.

This clone has a single count. This chain links TRBV7-8 with TRBJ2-2; D is perhaps TRBD1 (5 bases). The CDR3 consists of 15 residues. V was cut by 2 bases and J by 7 bases, with 14 bases left in between. Germline V gene data show CDR1 as SGHVS and CDR2 as FQNEAQ. The CDR3 DNA follows: TGTGCCAGCAGCTTATTCCAGGGTAAAGACGGGGAGCTGTTTTTT. Protein product: CASSLFQGKDGELFF.

The rearrangement joins TRBV18 to TRBJ2-1; D remains ambiguous. Trimming took 6 bases from V and 6 from J, leaving 12 bases between them. Germline CDR1 is KGHSH and CDR2 is LQKENI. The CDR3 sequence is 13 residues long. CDR3 in amino acids: CASSSGRGNEQFF. The CDR3 DNA reads TGTGCCAGCTCCTCGGGCCGTGGCAATGAGCAGTTCTTC.

As to this clone: This sample also contains other DNA sequences that code for the same CDR3. The V and J genes are TRBV27 and TRBJ2-2; 10 bases align to TRBD2. The CDR3 length is 17 residues. The germline CDR1 and CDR2 sequences are MNHEY and SMNVEV (reference sequence). With V trimmed by 6 bases and J by 2 bases, 9 bases remained unmatched. The CDR3, as DNA: TGTGCCAGCAGCTTGGGGATAGCGGGGGGTAACACCGGGGAGCTGTTTTTT. Translating gives CASSLGIAGGNTGELFF.

The chain uses TRBV19 and TRBJ2-7; 8 nucleotides line up with TRBD2. The V gene's germline CDR1 is LNHDA and CDR2 SQIVND (reference sequence). The CDR3 extends over 15 amino acids. V trimming: 6 bases; J trimming: 3 bases; junction bases outside the gene matches: 10. The CDR3 nucleotides read TGTGCCAGTAGCACCACTAGCGGACGACGCTACGAGCAGTACTTC. It encodes CASSTTSGRRYEQYF.

The chain employs TRBV25-1 and TRBJ2-5; 10 bases agree with TRBD2. CDR3 length: 14 amino acids. Germline trimming cut 8 bases from V and 4 bases from J; bases unmatched to any gene: 7. Germline CDR1 MGHDK, CDR2 SYGVNS. Here the CDR3 reads CASARASGGETQYF. CDR3 DNA sequence: TGTGCCAGCGCCCGGGCTAGCGGGGGAGAGACCCAGTACTTC.

This clone was seen repeatedly, ten times or more. The gene calls are TRBV2 and TRBJ2-3; 14 bases are a match to TRBD2. The CDR3 covers 15 residues. V trimming: 6 bases; J trimming: 6 bases; junction bases outside the gene matches: 5. Germline values: CDR1 SNHLY, CDR2 FYNNEI. CDR3 bases: TGTGCCAGCAGGAAGACTAGCGGGGGGGCGGATACGCAGTATTTT. Protein: CASRKTSGGADTQYF.

The chain combines TRBV6-4 with TRBJ2-3, with D tentatively TRBD1 (5 bases). V gave up 0 bases and J gave up 4 bases, with 8 bases separating them. The CDR3 is made up of 14 amino acids. Germline V CDR1 and CDR2: MRHNA, SNTAGT. In DNA, the CDR3 is TGTGCCAGCAGTGACTCCCTAGGGGCAGATACGCAGTATTTT. Protein: CASSDSLGADTQYF.

V and J are TRBV6-1 and TRBJ1-2; no definite D call. Germline V gives CDR1 MNHNS, CDR2 SASEGT. The CDR3 length is 13 residues. V was trimmed by 4 bases and J by 6 bases, leaving 12 bases between them. CDR3 in DNA: TGTGCCAGCAGTGCTGAGAATACAAATGGCTACACCTTC. This encodes CASSAENTNGYTF.

The V call is TRBV28, the J call TRBJ1-4; no definite D call. The germline V gene has CDR1 MDHEN and CDR2 SYDVKM. Trimming took 6 bases from V and 1 from J, leaving 15 bases between them. The CDR3 runs to 16 residues. The CDR3 DNA reads TGTGCCAGCAGCCCCTTCGACTCGCTAACTAATGAAAAACTGTTTTTT. Translated: CASSPFDSLTNEKLFF.

Judged by abundance, this clone is medium-sized. The chain links TRBV5-5 to TRBJ2-2; D may be TRBD1 (6 bases). Deletions cut 4 bases from V and 1 base from J, with 17 bases between. From germline, CDR1 is SGHKS and CDR2 YYEKEE (reference sequence). The CDR3 has 17 residues. CDR3 DNA sequence: TGTGCCAGCAGCCCCCGGGATGGGGGACAGAACACCGGGGAGCTGTTTTTT. The encoded protein is CASSPRDGGQNTGELFF.

This chain joins TRBV5-1 and TRBJ1-5; D is unclear. This CDR3 region has 13 residues. From germline, CDR1 is SGHRS and CDR2 YFSETQ. The germline V and J ends were trimmed by 0 bases and 7 bases, with 8 bases remaining between them. In DNA form, the CDR3 reads TGCGCCAGCAGCTTGGTTCTTGGGCAGCCCCAGCATTTT. It codes for CASSLVLGQPQHF.

The V call is TRBV5-6, the J call TRBJ1-4, with unresolved D. The CDR3 covers 16 residues. The germline V gene has CDR1 SGHDT and CDR2 YYEEEE. Trimming shortened V by 0 bases and J by 0 bases, and 9 bases separated the two germline ends. In DNA form, the CDR3 reads TGTGCCAGCAGCTTGGGACCGCAGGCAACTAATGAAAAACTGTTTTTT. It codes for CASSLGPQATNEKLFF.

CDR3 residues: CASSLRDSEKLFF. The CDR3 DNA is TGTGCCAGCAGCTTACGGGACAGTGAAAAACTGTTTTTT. The V and J genes are TRBV7-2 and TRBJ1-4; 7 bases fit TRBD1. The CDR3 runs 13 residues. Germline V lookup: CDR1 SGHTA, CDR2 FQGNSA. Germline trimming cut 2 bases from V and 7 bases from J; bases unmatched to any gene: 1.

V is TRBV5-1 and J is TRBJ1-3, with D unresolved. This CDR3 region has 16 residues. V shed 4 bases and J shed 0 bases, with 14 bases lying between them. The germline V gene has CDR1 SGHRS and CDR2 YFSETQ. CDR3 residues: CASSPKPLNSGNTIYF. CDR3 DNA sequence: TGCGCCAGCAGCCCGAAACCGTTAAACTCTGGAAACACCATATATTTT.

The chain has TRBV6-5 and TRBJ1-1; 7 nucleotides match TRBD1. Germline CDR1 is MNHEY and CDR2 is SVGAGI. The CDR3 is 15 residues long. J was trimmed by 6 bases and V by 4 bases; bases with no gene match: 11. In DNA, the CDR3 is TGTGCCAGCAGTTTCGTAAACAGGGGCTTGTCTGAAGCTTTCTTT. This encodes CASSFVNRGLSEAFF.

The V gene is TRBV30, the J gene TRBJ1-6, with D possibly TRBD1 on 6 matching bases. Germline CDR1 and CDR2: GTSNPN and SVGIG (reference sequence). This CDR3 is built from 14 residues. V was pared by 0 bases and J by 10 bases, with 13 bases between. The CDR3 is CAWSVPGVGSPLHF. CDR3 nucleotide sequence: TGTGCCTGGAGTGTACCAGGGGTTGGGTCACCCCTCCACTTT.